In this sample, the clone carrying this TCR beta chain turned up once. The data were produced by immunoSEQ multiplex PCR, yet TCRdb's version contains in-frame clones alone and is incomplete. Seen here are some 77,000 clones, 85% to 95% observed once, and the top ten hold roughly 2.1%. This specimen belongs to a study of T cell changes during pregnancy in multiple sclerosis. V dropped 5 bases and J dropped 2; count of bases not matched to a gene: 6. This CDR3 is 15 amino acids long. The germline CDR1 and CDR2 sequences are LNHDA and SQIVND (reference sequence). The clonotype comes from a female donor in good health, enrolled as a control in a pregnancy study. The V call is TRBV19, the J call TRBJ1-5, with 7 bases fitting TRBD1. The starting material was peripheral blood, obtained in the second trimester of pregnancy. The DNA for the CDR3 is TGTGCCAGTAGTGAACAGGGGCTCGGCAATCAGCCCCAGCATTTT. It translates to CASSEQGLGNQPQHF.